The 22 T cell receptor beta chains listed next were all sequenced from one sample in a study of blood T cell repertoires in COVID-19. This table comes from immunoSEQ multiplex PCR, and its TCRdb copy is limited to in-frame clones, with some not included. The sample has roughly 200,000 clones; 86% are singletons. Sequenced: PBMCs or T cells enriched from blood (not recorded which). Receptor source: a woman aged 30 to 39 who had recovered from COVID-19.

The chain carries TRBV2 and TRBJ1-5, with D unresolved. Germline lookup yields CDR1 SNHLY and CDR2 FYNNEI. The V end lost 6 bases, the J end lost 4 bases, and 13 bases lay between the germline ends. This CDR3 is 14 amino acids long. The CDR3 DNA reads TGTGCCAGCAGGGAGAAAAACGGAAATCAGCCCCAGCATTTT. It yields the protein CASREKNGNQPQHF. Full variable domain (remainder filled in from reference TRBV2 and TRBJ1-5): EPEVTQTPSHQVTQMGQEVILRCVPISNHLYFYWYRQILGQKVEFLVSFYNNEISEKSEIFDDQFSVERPDGSNFTLKIRSTKLEDSAMYFCASREKNGNQPQHFGDGTRLSIL.

This sequence joins TRBV11-3 and TRBJ2-5, with D tentatively TRBD2 (6 bases). CDR1 SGHNT and CDR2 YENEEA come from the germline V gene. The CDR3 consists of 18 residues. V was clipped by 5 bases and J by 6 bases, with 28 bases between them. The CDR3 here is CASSRLPPGGPQLQTQYF. In nucleotides, the CDR3 is TGTGCCAGCAGCCGCCTACCCCCTGGAGGGCCACAACTCCAGACCCAGTACTTC.

The V and J genes are TRBV2 and TRBJ1-2, with a possible D match to TRBD1 (5 bases). The CDR3 is 14 amino acids. In germline, CDR1 is SNHLY, CDR2 FYNNEI. V was shortened by 4 bases and J by 3 bases, with 12 bases between the two germline ends. The CDR3 protein is CASSVGPGDYGYTF. DNA for the CDR3: TGTGCCAGCAGTGTCGGCCCGGGGGACTATGGCTACACCTTC.

J is TRBJ1-1 and V is TRBV6-2 or TRBV6-3, with 8 bases identical to TRBD1. This CDR3 spans 18 amino acids. V shed 5 bases, J shed 9 bases, and the junction held 23 bases outside the gene matches. From germline, CDR1 is MNHEY and CDR2 SVGEGT. CDR3 sequence reads: CASSRPSTTGDPSFKAFF. The CDR3 coding sequence is TGTGCCAGCAGTAGACCCAGCACGACAGGGGACCCCTCATTTAAAGCTTTCTTT.

The gene calls are TRBV2 and TRBJ2-7; D is possibly TRBD1 (7 bases). V shed 6 bases and J shed 5 bases, with 17 bases lying between them. The CDR3 sequence is 14 residues long. Per the germline V gene, CDR1 is SNHLY and CDR2 is FYNNEI. The CDR3 DNA reads TGTGCCAGCAGGGTAGGAGGAGGGGGCGACGAGCAGTACTTC. This codes for CASRVGGGGDEQYF.

This clone was recorded a few times. The V and J genes are TRBV28 and TRBJ1-4; the match to TRBD1 covers 8 bases. V dropped 10 bases and J dropped 0; count of bases not matched to a gene: 10. This CDR3 contains 16 residues. The germline V gene encodes CDR1 MDHEN and CDR2 SYDVKM. DNA for the CDR3: TGTGCCACCCAACCGGACAGGGCCCCAACTAATGAAAAACTGTTTTTT. Residues: CATQPDRAPTNEKLFF.

V usage is TRBV24-1 and J usage is TRBJ2-5, with 7 bases aligning to TRBD1. This CDR3 contains 16 residues. Germline V CDR1 and CDR2: KGHDR, SFDVKD. Trimming took 7 bases from V and 1 from J; bases not matched to a gene: 11. The CDR3 loop is CATRRSGTVIQETQYF. The CDR3 DNA is TGTGCCACCAGGAGGTCCGGGACAGTAATCCAAGAGACCCAGTACTTC.

The chain links TRBV5-1 to TRBJ2-1; 8 bases map to TRBD2. The germline CDR1 and CDR2 sequences are SGHRS and YFSETQ. The V segment lost 2 bases and the J segment 7 bases; nucleotides outside the gene matches: 5. The CDR3 is 14 residues long. The CDR3 DNA follows: TGCGCCAGCAGCTTCATTAGCGGGGCAAATGAGCAGTTCTTC. Translated: CASSFISGANEQFF.

The chain is built from TRBV5-6 and TRBJ2-7; the D gene is possibly TRBD2 (5 bases). Per the germline V gene, CDR1 is SGHDT and CDR2 is YYEEEE. V was trimmed by 2 bases and J by 1 base, leaving 16 bases between them. The CDR3 contains 16 residues. CDR3 in DNA: TGTGCCAGCAGCTTTGGAGCGGTTAGCGCTTCCTACGAGCAGTACTTC. Amino acid sequence: CASSFGAVSASYEQYF.

The gene calls are TRBV28 and TRBJ2-1, with TRBD2 matching 8 bases. The CDR3 has 17 amino acids. The germline V gene has CDR1 MDHEN and CDR2 SYDVKM. J gave up 3 bases and V 2 bases, and 9 bases lay outside the gene matches. The CDR3 coding sequence is TGTGCCAGCAGTTTAGGCTACCGAGCGGGGGTCTACAATGAGCAGTTCTTC. This encodes CASSLGYRAGVYNEQFF. Complete variable domain (other parts from reference TRBV28 and TRBJ2-1): DVKVTQSSRYLVKRTGEKVFLECVQDMDHENMFWYRQDPGLGLRLIYFSYDVKMKEKGDIPEGYSVSREKKERFSLILESASTNQTSMYLCASSLGYRAGVYNEQFFGPGTRLTVL.

The chain combines TRBV21-1 with TRBJ2-1; TRBD2, the D gene given by the table, was not confirmed from the DNA. TRBV21-1 is assigned pseudogene status. The CDR3 runs to 21 residues. CDR3 in amino acids: CASSKKDRHQNLWRVNNEQFF. CDR3 sequence (DNA): TGTGCCAGCAGCAAAAAGGACCGGCATCAAAATCTTTGGCGGGTAAACAATGAGCAGTTCTTC.

This rearrangement joins TRBV3-1 (or the pseudogene TRBV3-2) to TRBJ2-2; 9 bases are shared with TRBD2. From germline, CDR1 is LGHDT and CDR2 YNNKEL (reference sequence). There are 18 residues in the CDR3. J was trimmed by 2 bases and V by 4 bases; bases with no gene match: 11. CDR3 protein: CASSPVVAGGINTGELFF. CDR3 nucleotide sequence: TGTGCCAGCAGCCCCGTGGTGGCGGGAGGGATAAACACCGGGGAGCTGTTTTTT.

This chain uses TRBV18 with TRBJ1-5; 7 bases are a match to TRBD1. Germline V gene data show CDR1 as KGHSH and CDR2 as LQKENI. The J segment lost 7 bases and the V segment lost 6 bases, leaving 9 bases of the junction unmatched. The CDR3 is made up of 14 amino acids. CDR3 loop: CASSPTGEHQPQHF. The CDR3, as DNA: TGTGCCAGCTCTCCAACAGGGGAACACCAGCCCCAGCATTTT. Full variable domain (rest looked up from reference TRBV18 and TRBJ1-5): NAGVMQNPRHLVRRRGQEARLRCSPMKGHSHVYWYRQLPEEGLKFMVYLQKENIIDESGMPKERFSAEFPKEGPSILRIQQVVRGDSAAYFCASSPTGEHQPQHFGDGTRLSIL.

The V and J genes are TRBV3-1 (or the pseudogene TRBV3-2) and TRBJ1-1; 8 nucleotides align to TRBD1. Germline lookup yields CDR1 LGHDT and CDR2 YNNKEL (reference sequence). Losses at the gene ends were 2 bases for V and 10 bases for J; bases not matched to a gene: 6. CDR3 size: 13 residues. In DNA form, the CDR3 reads TGTGCCAGCAGCCAAACCGACAGGGGCCCAGCTTTCTTT. Translation: CASSQTDRGPAFF.

V usage is TRBV5-5 and J usage is TRBJ2-3; 8 bases fit TRBD1. V lost 4 bases and J lost 2; bases outside the gene matches: 9. CDR3 length: 16 residues. Germline CDR1 reads SGHKS; CDR2 reads YYEKEE (reference sequence). CDR3 DNA: TGTGCCAGCAGCCCAGGACAGGGACCCTCCACAGATACGCAGTATTTT. Translation: CASSPGQGPSTDTQYF.

The J gene is TRBJ2-5, the V gene TRBV9, with 11 bases that match TRBD2. The CDR3 has 15 amino acids. Trimming cost V 2 bases and J 2 bases; bases outside gene matches: 2. Germline V gives CDR1 SGDLS, CDR2 YYNGEE. The CDR3 sequence: CASSVTSGAQETQYF. CDR3 in DNA: TGTGCCAGCAGCGTGACTAGCGGGGCACAAGAGACCCAGTACTTC.

This rearrangement joins TRBV25-1 to TRBJ2-1; possibly TRBD2 for D (6 bases). The germline V gene has CDR1 MGHDK and CDR2 SYGVNS. The CDR3 spans 14 residues. Trimming left V 5 bases short and J 6 bases short, with 14 bases between. The CDR3 sequence is CASSRGISGNEQFF. The DNA of the CDR3 is TGTGCCAGCAGTAGAGGGATTAGCGGCAATGAGCAGTTCTTC.

The rearrangement joins TRBV2 to TRBJ1-1; 7 nucleotides align to TRBD1. The germline gives CDR1 SNHLY, CDR2 FYNNEI. There are 13 residues in the CDR3. J lost 5 bases, V lost 11 bases, and 11 bases had no gene match. The CDR3 sequence is CAGDRAKVTEAFF. The DNA for the CDR3 is TGTGCCGGAGACAGGGCGAAGGTGACTGAAGCTTTCTTT. The whole variable domain, remainder taken from reference TRBV2 and TRBJ1-1, is EPEVTQTPSHQVTQMGQEVILRCVPISNHLYFYWYRQILGQKVEFLVSFYNNEISEKSEIFDDQFSVERPDGSNFTLKIRSTKLEDSAMYFCAGDRAKVTEAFFGQGTRLTVV.

This chain connects TRBV10-2 to TRBJ2-2, with D possibly TRBD2 on 5 matching bases. Germline lookup yields CDR1 WSHSY and CDR2 SAAADI. The CDR3 runs to 14 residues. Trimming removed 4 bases at V and 6 bases at J, with 12 bases between. CDR3 nucleotides: TGCGCCAGCAGTGTCTGGCTAGCTTCCGGGGAGCTGTTTTTT. It yields the protein CASSVWLASGELFF.

This clone was recorded once. The CDR3 loop is CASSFLTSGRHEQYF. DNA for the CDR3: TGTGCCAGCAGCTTCCTTACTAGCGGGAGACACGAGCAGTACTTC. This rearrangement joins TRBV5-6 to TRBJ2-7; 11 nucleotides line up with TRBD2. CDR1 and CDR2 from the germline V gene are SGHDT and YYEEEE. The CDR3 length is 15 residues. V was clipped by 2 bases and J by 5 bases; unmatched bases: 6.

This clone was found once. The chain links TRBV11-2 to TRBJ2-3, with D hard to call. CDR1 is SGHAT and CDR2 is FQNNGV in the germline V gene. V was pared by 7 bases and J by 2 bases, with 19 bases between. The CDR3 spans 16 residues. The CDR3 sequence: CASTPKAVPPTDTQYF. The CDR3, as DNA: TGTGCCAGCACCCCGAAGGCGGTTCCTCCCACAGATACGCAGTATTTT.

This chain connects TRBV10-3 to TRBJ2-2, with a tentative D call TRBD2 (6 bases). Germline V gene sequence: CDR1 ENHRY, CDR2 SYGVKD. Trimming left V 0 bases short and J 4 bases short, with 12 bases between. The CDR3 loop spans 16 amino acids. In nucleotides, the CDR3 is TGTGCCATCAGTGAGTCGAGCCGGGGGAGCACCGGGGAGCTGTTTTTT. This gives the protein CAISESSRGSTGELFF.